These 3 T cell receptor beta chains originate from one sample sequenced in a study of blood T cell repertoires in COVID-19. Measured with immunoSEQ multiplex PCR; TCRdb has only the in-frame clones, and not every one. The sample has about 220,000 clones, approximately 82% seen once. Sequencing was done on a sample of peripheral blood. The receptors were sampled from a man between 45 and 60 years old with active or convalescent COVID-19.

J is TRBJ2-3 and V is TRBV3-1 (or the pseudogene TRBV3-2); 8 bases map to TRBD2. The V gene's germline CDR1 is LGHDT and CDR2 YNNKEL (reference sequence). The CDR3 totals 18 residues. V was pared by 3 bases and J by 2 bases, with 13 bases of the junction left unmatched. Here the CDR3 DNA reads TGTGCCAGCAGCCACCCTTTGGGCGGGGGGACGTTCACAGATACGCAGTATTTT. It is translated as CASSHPLGGGTFTDTQYF.

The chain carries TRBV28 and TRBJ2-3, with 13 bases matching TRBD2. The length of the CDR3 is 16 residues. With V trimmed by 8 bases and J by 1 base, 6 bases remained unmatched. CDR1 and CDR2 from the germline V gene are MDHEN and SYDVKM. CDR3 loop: CASPTSGRQGTDTQYF. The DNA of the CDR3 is TGTGCCAGCCCGACTAGCGGGAGGCAGGGCACAGATACGCAGTATTTT.

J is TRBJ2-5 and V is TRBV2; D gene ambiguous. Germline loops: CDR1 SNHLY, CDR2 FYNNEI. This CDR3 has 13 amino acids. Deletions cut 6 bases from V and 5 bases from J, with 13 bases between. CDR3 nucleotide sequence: TGTGCCAGCAGAGTCGAGGTTTGGGAGACCCAGTACTTC. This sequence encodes CASRVEVWETQYF.